This record concerns one T cell receptor (beta chain) sequence. This sample is part of a study of shared clonotypes between healthy human individuals. Using immunoSEQ multiplex PCR, the repertoire was profiled, and TCRdb retains in-frame clones only, with some absent. The data show some 2,000,000 clones, approximately 96% seen once. The study separated CD4+ cells into CD45RA+ naive and CD45RA-negative memory subsets. The CDR3 sequence is 14 residues long. Germline V gives CDR1 SGHNT, CDR2 YENEEA. V was pared by 5 bases and J by 4 bases, with 2 bases of the junction left unmatched. V gene TRBV11-3 combines with J gene TRBJ2-3, with 11 bases lining up with TRBD2. Sequencing input: naive CD4+ T cells sorted from blood. Subset in this sample: CD45RA+ positively selected. The sequence derives from a man aged 18 to 35 in good health. The DNA of the CDR3 is TGTGCCAGCAGCCCGGGACTAGCGGCAGATACGCAGTATTTT. Its protein is CASSPGLAADTQYF. The full variable domain, in which reference TRBV11-3 and TRBJ2-3 provide the parts outside the CDR3, is EAGVVQSPRYKIIEKKQPVAFWCNPISGHNTLYWYLQNLGQGPELLIRYENEEAVDDSQLPKDRFSAERLKGVDSTLKIQPAELGDSAVYLCASSPGLAADTQYFGPGTRLTVL.